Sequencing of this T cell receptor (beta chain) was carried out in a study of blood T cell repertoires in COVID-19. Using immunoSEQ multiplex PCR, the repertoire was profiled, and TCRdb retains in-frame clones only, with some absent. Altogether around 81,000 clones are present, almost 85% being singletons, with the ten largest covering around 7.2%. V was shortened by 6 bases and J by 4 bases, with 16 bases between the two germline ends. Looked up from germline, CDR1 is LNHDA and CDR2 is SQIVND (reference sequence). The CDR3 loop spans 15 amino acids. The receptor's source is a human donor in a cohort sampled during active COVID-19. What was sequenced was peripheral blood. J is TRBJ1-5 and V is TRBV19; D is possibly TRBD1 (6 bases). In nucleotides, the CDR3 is TGTGCCAGTAGCACGTCAAACAGGGTGAATCAGCCCCAGCATTTT. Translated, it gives CASSTSNRVNQPQHF.